This T cell receptor (beta chain) was profiled in a study of cytomegalovirus exposure and HLA in healthy donors. Comments on this clone: The antigen is unknown.

Both 60 Vbeta primers and 13 Jbeta primers went into the PCR. Libraries were prepared by immunoSEQ multiplex PCR; TCRdb keeps only in-frame clonotypes and omits some of them. This repertoire includes fewer than 150,000 clones. Findings and limits, study-wide: In a later analysis, TCR beta V- and J-gene trimming was associated with a missense DCLRE1C variant.

Germline V gives CDR1 SGHRS, CDR2 YFSETQ. The CDR3 contains 18 residues. Losses at the gene ends were 0 bases for V and 1 base for J; bases not matched to a gene: 7. This chain uses TRBV5-1 with TRBJ2-6; TRBD1 matches at 7 bases. This receptor was taken from a man aged 35 to 55 in good health and CMV-seronegative. Sequenced sample: PBMCs. This chain's CDR3 is CASSLAGTASSGANVLTF. As DNA, the CDR3 is TGCGCCAGCAGCTTGGCAGGGACAGCTTCATCTGGGGCCAACGTCCTGACTTTC.